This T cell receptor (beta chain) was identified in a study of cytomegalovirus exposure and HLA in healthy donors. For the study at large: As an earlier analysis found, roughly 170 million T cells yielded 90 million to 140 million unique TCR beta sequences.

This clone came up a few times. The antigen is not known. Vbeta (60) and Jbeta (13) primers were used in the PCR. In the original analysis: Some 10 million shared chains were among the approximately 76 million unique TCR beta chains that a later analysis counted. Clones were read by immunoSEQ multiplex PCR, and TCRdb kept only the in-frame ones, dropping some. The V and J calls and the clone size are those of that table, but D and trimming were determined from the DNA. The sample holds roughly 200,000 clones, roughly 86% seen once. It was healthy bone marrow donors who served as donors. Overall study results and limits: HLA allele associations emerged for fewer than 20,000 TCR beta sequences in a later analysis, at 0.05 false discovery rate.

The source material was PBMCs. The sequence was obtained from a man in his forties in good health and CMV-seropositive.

The CDR3 protein is CASSLTRDRETQYF. CDR3 sequence (DNA): TGTGCCAGCAGCTTAACCAGGGATCGGGAGACCCAGTACTTC. This rearrangement joins TRBV7-9 to TRBJ2-5, with a weak D call TRBD1 (5 bases). The CDR3 has 14 residues. CDR1 SEHNR and CDR2 FQNEAQ come from the germline V gene (reference sequence). Trimming took off 2 bases at V and 5 bases at J, with 12 bases between the two ends.